Listed below are T cell receptor beta chains from one sample, sequenced in a study of shared clonotypes between healthy human individuals. Clones were sequenced by immunoSEQ multiplex PCR, and TCRdb holds only the in-frame ones, with some missing. This table has around 1 million clones, less than 85% appearing once. The sample taken for sequencing was memory CD4+ T cells sorted from blood. The origin of the receptors is a young man in good health. Each CDR3 is given with its conserved first and last residue. A D gene is named only where the DNA matches it firmly. Clone size is stated in some rows and not others, as once, few, many or a class when expanded.

>few|TRBJ1-3|.|TRBV7-2
CASTTGNTIYF
TGTGCCAGCACCACAGGGAACACCATATATTTT
>.|TRBJ2-1|.|TRBV7-2
CASSLVSGWNEQFF
TGTGCCAGCAGCTTAGTTTCGGGTTGGAATGAGCAGTTCTTC
>.|TRBJ2-2|TRBD2|TRBV6-5
CASNAGVRTGELFF
TGTGCCAGCAACGCGGGAGTACGGACCGGGGAGCTGTTTTTT
>few|TRBJ1-3|.|TRBV5-1
CASSLEGSSGNTIYF
TGCGCCAGCAGCTTGGAGGGCAGCTCTGGAAACACCATATATTTT
>.|TRBJ2-3|TRBD2|TRBV9
CASSVGSSGGAGDTQYF
TGTGCCAGCAGCGTAGGTTCTAGCGGGGGGGCAGGAGATACGCAGTATTTT
>.|TRBJ1-5|.|TRBV2
CASSGLQSNQPQHF
TGTGCCAGCAGCGGCCTTCAAAGCAATCAGCCCCAGCATTTT
>.|TRBJ2-3|.|TRBV4-3
CASSQDVVYTDTQYF
TGCGCCAGCAGCCAAGATGTGGTGTACACAGATACGCAGTATTTT
>.|TRBJ2-7|.|TRBV30
CAWSVPPKYEQYF
TGTGCCTGGAGTGTACCCCCGAAATACGAGCAGTACTTC
>few|TRBJ1-2|.|TRBV28
CAHDGGYGYTF
TGTGCCCACGACGGCGGCTATGGCTACACCTTC
>.|TRBJ2-1|.|TRBV4-1
CASSQGVSSYNEQFF
TGCGCCAGCAGCCAGGGGGTTAGCTCCTACAATGAGCAGTTCTTC
>.|TRBJ2-7|TRBD1|TRBV5-6
CASSTDRLVYEQYF
TGTGCCAGCAGCACGGACAGGCTTGTCTACGAGCAGTACTTC
>.|TRBJ2-3|TRBD2|TRBV5-1
CASAIAGGDTQYF
TGCGCCAGCGCAATAGCGGGCGGCGATACGCAGTATTTT
>.|TRBJ2-7|TRBD2|TRBV7-2
CASSSGERGGRDEQYF
TGTGCCAGCAGCTCTGGGGAGCGGGGGGGCCGGGACGAGCAGTACTTC
>.|TRBJ2-3|TRBD2|TRBV6-5
CASTPPGGLTDTQYF
TGTGCCAGCACCCCCCCGGGAGGGCTCACAGATACGCAGTATTTT
>.|TRBJ1-6|.|TRBV6-1
CASSEQQPTNSPLHF
TGTGCCAGCAGTGAACAACAGCCTACCAATTCACCCCTCCACTTT
>.|TRBJ1-6|.|TRBV11-2
CASSLVTAGINSPLHF
TGTGCCAGCAGCTTAGTAACGGCAGGGATAAATTCACCCCTCCACTTT
>few|TRBJ2-1|TRBD2|TRBV7-2
CASSARGGSNEQFF
TGTGCCAGCAGCGCCCGGGGGGGGTCCAATGAGCAGTTCTTC
>.|TRBJ2-5|.|TRBV6-5
CASRDRVETQYF
TGTGCCAGCAGGGACCGGGTGGAGACCCAGTACTTC
>.|TRBJ1-6|.|TRBV27
CASSLGAGNSPLHF
TGTGCCAGCAGTTTGGGGGCCGGTAATTCACCCCTCCACTTT
>.|TRBJ1-2|.|TRBV21-1
CASSSTTGNYGYTF
TGTGCCAGCAGCTCCACGACAGGTAACTATGGCTACACCTTC
>many|TRBJ2-7|.|TRBV11-2
CASSLAAGEAYEQYF
TGTGCCAGCAGCTTAGCCGCCGGAGAAGCCTACGAGCAGTACTTC
>.|TRBJ2-5|TRBD2|TRBV5-1
CASSARLAGVETQYF
TGCGCCAGCAGCGCAAGACTAGCGGGAGTAGAGACCCAGTACTTC
>.|TRBJ1-1|.|TRBV2
CASRVAWGGNTEAFF
TGTGCCAGCAGGGTCGCCTGGGGGGGGAACACTGAAGCTTTCTTT
>many|TRBJ1-3|.|TRBV5-1
CASSLVGLSGGNTIYF
TGCGCCAGCAGCTTGGTCGGCCTATCGGGGGGAAACACCATATATTTT
>.|TRBJ2-1|TRBD2|TRBV28
CASSPIAGGSYNEQFF
TGTGCCAGCAGTCCCATAGCGGGAGGCTCCTACAATGAGCAGTTCTTC
>.|TRBJ2-2|.|TRBV12-5
CASQAPNTGELFF
TGTGCTAGTCAGGCTCCGAACACCGGGGAGCTGTTTTTT
>.|TRBJ2-2|.|TRBV2
CASTPRVTGELFF
TGTGCCAGCACCCCTAGGGTGACCGGGGAGCTGTTTTTT
>.|TRBJ2-2|.|TRBV30
CAWSRGGNTGELFF
TGTGCCTGGAGTAGGGGAGGGAACACCGGGGAGCTGTTTTTT
>once|TRBJ2-5|.|TRBV10-2
CASSESTETQYF
TGCGCCAGCAGTGAGTCGACGGAGACCCAGTACTTC
>.|TRBJ1-3|.|TRBV6-6
CASIKRSSGNTIYF
TGTGCCAGCATTAAGCGTAGCTCTGGAAACACCATATATTTT
>.|TRBJ1-5|.|TRBV23-1
CASSQQAFNQPQHF
TGCGCCAGCAGTCAACAGGCTTTTAATCAGCCCCAGCATTTT
>.|TRBJ1-1|.|TRBV7-8
CASGSVGRGNTEAFF
TGTGCCAGCGGGTCGGTGGGGCGAGGGAACACTGAAGCTTTCTTT
>.|TRBJ1-2|.|TRBV4-1
CASSQENYGYTF
TGCGCCAGCAGCCAAGAGAACTATGGCTACACCTTC
>once|TRBJ1-5|TRBD1|TRBV6-7
CASSYKGALNQPQHF
TGTGCCAGCAGTTACAAGGGGGCTCTCAATCAGCCCCAGCATTTT
>.|TRBJ1-1|TRBD1|TRBV27
CASSVDRGLRGAFF
TGTGCCAGCAGCGTGGACAGGGGGCTTAGGGGGGCTTTCTTT
>.|TRBJ1-4|.|TRBV7-9
CASTILDSEKLFF
TGTGCCAGCACGATTCTGGATTCCGAAAAACTGTTTTTT
>.|TRBJ2-7|TRBD2|TRBV5-1
CASSLVAGIYEQYF
TGCGCCAGCAGCTTGGTAGCGGGGATATACGAGCAGTACTTC
>few|TRBJ2-7|.|TRBV5-1
CASSPNRDGPYEQYF
TGCGCCAGCAGCCCAAACCGGGACGGACCCTACGAGCAGTACTTC
>.|TRBJ1-4|TRBD1|TRBV6-6
CASSSKDRGAEKLFF
TGTGCCAGCAGTTCGAAAGACAGGGGCGCTGAAAAACTGTTTTTT
>few|TRBJ1-6|.|TRBV5-1
CASSLGEGRAKSPLHF
TGCGCCAGCAGCCTGGGGGAAGGCAGGGCAAAGTCACCCCTCCACTTT
>few|TRBJ1-1|.|TRBV7-7
CASSFSRDTEAFF
TGTGCTAGCAGCTTCTCGCGGGACACTGAAGCTTTCTTT
>.|TRBJ1-2|.|TRBV5-4
CASSLSLGGYTF
TGTGCCAGCAGTCTAAGCTTGGGAGGCTACACCTTC
>.|TRBJ1-1|.|TRBV21-1
CASSPLAPTEAFF
TGTGCCAGCAGCCCCCTTGCGCCCACTGAAGCTTTCTTT
>once|TRBJ2-5|.|TRBV29-1
CAVGGEETQYF
TGCGCGGTGGGCGGGGAAGAGACCCAGTACTTC
>.|TRBJ2-5|.|TRBV7-9
CASSLAGFQETQYF
TGTGCCAGCAGCTTAGCAGGGTTCCAAGAGACCCAGTACTTC
>once|TRBJ1-6|.|TRBV27
CASSPSISYNSPLHF
TGTGCCAGCAGCCCTTCCATCTCCTATAATTCACCCCTCCACTTT
>few|TRBJ2-2|.|TRBV5-8
CASSLVNTGELFF
TGTGCCAGCAGCTTGGTAAACACCGGGGAGCTGTTTTTT
>.|TRBJ2-1|TRBD2|TRBV7-6
CASSKTSGSSYNEQFF
TGTGCCAGCAGCAAAACTAGCGGGAGCTCCTACAATGAGCAGTTCTTC
>.|TRBJ2-2|TRBD2|TRBV11-1
CASSSGGSANTGELFF
TGTGCCAGCAGCTCCGGGGGGAGCGCGAACACCGGGGAGCTGTTTTTT
>once|TRBJ1-5|.|TRBV6-5
CASSYSSQGQPQHF
TGTGCCAGCAGTTACTCTTCGCAGGGCCAGCCCCAGCATTTT
>.|TRBJ2-3|TRBD2|TRBV11-2
CASSPTSGRATDTQYF
TGTGCCAGCAGCCCGACTAGCGGGAGGGCAACGGATACGCAGTATTTT
>.|TRBJ1-4|TRBD1|TRBV28
CASSTGVLEKLFF
TGTGCCAGTTCGACAGGGGTATTGGAAAAACTGTTTTTT
>once|TRBJ1-1|.|TRBV5-1
CASSAEGGTVEAFF
TGCGCCAGCAGCGCGGAAGGCGGCACCGTCGAAGCTTTCTTT